This is a list of T cell receptor beta chains from one sample in a study of cytomegalovirus exposure and HLA in healthy donors. Generated by immunoSEQ multiplex PCR, the TCRdb table keeps only in-frame clones and is missing some. The sample yields 120,000 or so clones, roughly 72% seen once. The sample taken for sequencing was PBMCs. The source of these receptors is a man aged 35 to 55 in good health and CMV-seropositive. CDR3s include the opening cysteine and the closing phenylalanine or tryptophan. The D gene is left open where the match is weak. Size tells how often a clone was seen (once, few, many) or the class of an expanded clone, and some rows leave it out.

D gene: -
J gene: TRBJ1-2
V gene: TRBV5-1
clone size: -
CDR3 DNA: TGCGCCAGCAGCCCACCCCGGGACACCTATGGCTACACCTTC
CDR3 protein: CASSPPRDTYGYTF

D gene: -
J gene: TRBJ1-1
V gene: TRBV11-2
clone size: few
CDR3 DNA: TGTGCCAGCATCGGGGTGGGGTCTGAAGCTTTCTTT
CDR3 protein: CASIGVGSEAFF

D gene: -
J gene: TRBJ2-2
V gene: TRBV6-4
clone size: few
CDR3 DNA: TGTGCCAGCAAAAACAGGGCGACCACCGGGGAGCTGTTTTTT
CDR3 protein: CASKNRATTGELFF

D gene: -
J gene: TRBJ2-1
V gene: TRBV7-6
clone size: -
CDR3 DNA: TGTGCCAGCAGCTTAGCAGGGGACTTGTTTCATGAGCAGTTCTTC
CDR3 protein: CASSLAGDLFHEQFF

D gene: -
J gene: TRBJ1-1
V gene: TRBV7-8
clone size: -
CDR3 DNA: TGTGCCAGCAGCTTAACTATCGGTACTGAAGCTTTCTTT
CDR3 protein: CASSLTIGTEAFF

D gene: -
J gene: TRBJ2-6
V gene: TRBV5-6
clone size: -
CDR3 DNA: TGTGCCAGCAGCTACGCTGGAGGGGCTGGGGCCAACGTCCTGACTTTC
CDR3 protein: CASSYAGGAGANVLTF

D gene: -
J gene: TRBJ2-5
V gene: TRBV5-4
clone size: -
CDR3 DNA: TGTGCCAGCAGCTTGGGGAGTTTTAAAGAGACCCAGTACTTC
CDR3 protein: CASSLGSFKETQYF

D gene: -
J gene: TRBJ2-6
V gene: TRBV11-2
clone size: -
CDR3 DNA: TGTGCCAGCAGCTTACAGGGACTGGCCTCTGGGGCCAACGTCCTGACTTTC
CDR3 protein: CASSLQGLASGANVLTF

D gene: -
J gene: TRBJ1-5
V gene: TRBV13
clone size: -
CDR3 DNA: TGTGCCTGCGCCCTCGGTAGCAATCAGCCCCAGCATTTT
CDR3 protein: CACALGSNQPQHF

D gene: TRBD1
J gene: TRBJ1-5
V gene: TRBV28
clone size: -
CDR3 DNA: TGTGCCAGCAGTTTAGGACAGGTCCTCAATCAGCCCCAGCATTTT
CDR3 protein: CASSLGQVLNQPQHF

D gene: -
J gene: TRBJ2-7
V gene: TRBV4-2
clone size: -
CDR3 DNA: TGTGCCAGCAGCCTAGGGGACAACTCCTACGAGCAGTACTTC
CDR3 protein: CASSLGDNSYEQYF

D gene: -
J gene: TRBJ1-3
V gene: TRBV6-5
clone size: once
CDR3 DNA: TGTGCCAGCAGTTTGTGGAGCAGCTCTGGAAACACCATATATTTT
CDR3 protein: CASSLWSSSGNTIYF

D gene: -
J gene: TRBJ1-5
V gene: TRBV5-5
clone size: -
CDR3 DNA: TGTGCCAGCAGCTTGGCGGGGGGCAATCAGCCCCAGCATTTT
CDR3 protein: CASSLAGGNQPQHF

D gene: -
J gene: TRBJ1-1
V gene: TRBV30
clone size: few
CDR3 DNA: TGTGCCTGGAGTGTACCCCTGGGACTTATGAACACTGAAGCTTTCTTT
CDR3 protein: CAWSVPLGLMNTEAFF

D gene: -
J gene: TRBJ2-3
V gene: TRBV9
clone size: few
CDR3 DNA: TGTGCCAGCAGCCCGAGGGCGAACACAGATACGCAGTATTTT
CDR3 protein: CASSPRANTDTQYF

D gene: TRBD1
J gene: TRBJ1-3
V gene: TRBV5-1
clone size: -
CDR3 DNA: TGCGCCAGCAGCTTGTCGGGACAGTCTGGAAACACCATATATTTT
CDR3 protein: CASSLSGQSGNTIYF

D gene: TRBD1
J gene: TRBJ2-1
V gene: TRBV6-5
clone size: -
CDR3 DNA: TGTGCCAGCAGCCGCAGGTCGGGACAGGGCAATGAGCAGTTCTTC
CDR3 protein: CASSRRSGQGNEQFF

D gene: -
J gene: TRBJ2-1
V gene: TRBV5-1
clone size: -
CDR3 DNA: TGCGCCAGCAGCTTGATATCCGGGGTTGGTGAGCAGTTCTTC
CDR3 protein: CASSLISGVGEQFF

D gene: -
J gene: TRBJ2-7
V gene: TRBV27
clone size: -
CDR3 DNA: TGTGCCAGCAGTCCCCTGGCGGGTCCCTACGAGCAGTACTTC
CDR3 protein: CASSPLAGPYEQYF

D gene: -
J gene: TRBJ1-1
V gene: TRBV5-4
clone size: -
CDR3 DNA: TGTGCCAGCAGCCTGACAGAAATGCTGAACACTGAAGCTTTCTTT
CDR3 protein: CASSLTEMLNTEAFF

D gene: -
J gene: TRBJ2-1
V gene: TRBV6-5
clone size: few
CDR3 DNA: TGTGCCAGCAGTTACTCGAACTACTACAATGAGCAGTTCTTC
CDR3 protein: CASSYSNYYNEQFF

D gene: TRBD1
J gene: TRBJ1-3
V gene: TRBV15
clone size: -
CDR3 DNA: TGTGCCACCAGCAGAGGAACAGGGGGTATTCGCTCTGGAAACACCATATATTTT
CDR3 protein: CATSRGTGGIRSGNTIYF

D gene: -
J gene: TRBJ2-2
V gene: TRBV28
clone size: -
CDR3 DNA: TGTGCCAGCAGTCGCAGGAACACCGGGGAGCTGTTTTTT
CDR3 protein: CASSRRNTGELFF

D gene: TRBD1
J gene: TRBJ1-5
V gene: TRBV19
clone size: -
CDR3 DNA: TGTGCCAGTGGGACAGTGGGAAGCAATCAGCCCCAGCATTTT
CDR3 protein: CASGTVGSNQPQHF

D gene: -
J gene: TRBJ2-7
V gene: TRBV7-9
clone size: -
CDR3 DNA: TGTGCCAGCAGCTTAGGGGGTGGGGGGAGTCGGGAGCAGTACTTC
CDR3 protein: CASSLGGGGSREQYF

D gene: -
J gene: TRBJ1-2
V gene: TRBV14
clone size: -
CDR3 DNA: TGTGCCAGCAGCGTGGGGCTCTATGGCTACACCTTC
CDR3 protein: CASSVGLYGYTF

D gene: TRBD2
J gene: TRBJ2-4
V gene: TRBV15
clone size: -
CDR3 DNA: TGTGCCACCAGGGGAGGGTACATTCAGTACTTC
CDR3 protein: CATRGGYIQYF

D gene: -
J gene: TRBJ1-4
V gene: TRBV9
clone size: -
CDR3 DNA: TGTGCCAGCAGCGTAGATGGCAGGGAATATGAAAAACTGTTTTTT
CDR3 protein: CASSVDGREYEKLFF

D gene: -
J gene: TRBJ1-5
V gene: TRBV5-4
clone size: -
CDR3 DNA: TGTGCCAGCAGCACCACAGAGGGGGGCAATCAGCCCCAGCATTTT
CDR3 protein: CASSTTEGGNQPQHF

D gene: TRBD2
J gene: TRBJ2-5
V gene: TRBV25-1
clone size: -
CDR3 DNA: TGTGCCAGCATTCGATCTGGGGGGACTAGTTCAGAGACCCAGTACTTC
CDR3 protein: CASIRSGGTSSETQYF

D gene: -
J gene: TRBJ1-1
V gene: TRBV29-1
clone size: once
CDR3 DNA: TGCAGCGTTAAACAGGGTGAGGACACTGAAGCTTTCTTT
CDR3 protein: CSVKQGEDTEAFF

D gene: -
J gene: TRBJ1-2
V gene: TRBV5-1
clone size: -
CDR3 DNA: TGCGCCAGCAGCTTAGAACAGGGCTATGGCTACACCTTC
CDR3 protein: CASSLEQGYGYTF

D gene: -
J gene: TRBJ2-4
V gene: TRBV29-1
clone size: -
CDR3 DNA: TGCAGCGCGGTACCCGCGGCCAAAAACATTCAGTACTTC
CDR3 protein: CSAVPAAKNIQYF

D gene: -
J gene: TRBJ1-4
V gene: TRBV5-4
clone size: -
CDR3 DNA: TGTGCCAGCAGCTTGGGGGGGCCTGCAACTAATGAAAAACTGTTTTTT
CDR3 protein: CASSLGGPATNEKLFF

D gene: -
J gene: TRBJ1-1
V gene: TRBV11-3
clone size: -
CDR3 DNA: TGTGCCAGCAGCCACAGGCAGAACACTGAAGCTTTCTTT
CDR3 protein: CASSHRQNTEAFF

D gene: TRBD2
J gene: TRBJ2-1
V gene: TRBV4-3
clone size: -
CDR3 DNA: TGCGCCAGCAGCCTCCATCATGACGGGAGGGCATCTGAGCAGTTCTTC
CDR3 protein: CASSLHHDGRASEQFF